The source of this TCR beta chain is a study of T cells after yellow fever vaccination. CDR3 length equals 16 residues. CDR1 is SGHRS, CDR2 YFSETQ, per germline. Trimming took 1 base from V and 0 from J, leaving 12 bases between them. MiXCR, applied by TCRdb to the 5' RACE reads, yields one record per CDR3 protein. Of nearly 350,000 distinct CDR3 sequences in the sample, about 8.3% were seen once. This clonotype was observed a few times. Antigen specificity is unknown. Study conclusions and caveats: The appearance of a small share of clonotypes in both CD4 and CD8 compartments was observed.

The rearrangement joins TRBV5-1 to TRBJ2-3; D may correspond to TRBD1 or TRBD2 (5 bases each). Sequencing used PBMCs, obtained approximately 47 days after the first yellow fever vaccination. The clonotype originates from a man younger than 30 who received the YFV17D yellow fever vaccine. CDR3 nucleotides: TGCGCCAGCAGCTTGACCTCAGAGGGGAGCACAGATACGCAGTATTTT. This gives the protein CASSLTSEGSTDTQYF.